This TCR beta chain is drawn from a study of CD8 T cells in ankylosing spondylitis. Broader study findings: CD8+ by phenotype, disease-linked clones were relatively rare in peripheral blood. What appeared characteristic of ankylosing spondylitis blood was a TCR beta motif of 7 or 8 highly homologous variants.

The CDR3 contains 15 residues. Trimming left V 2 bases short and J 3 bases short, with 14 bases between. Germline V gene lookup returns CDR1 SGHTA and CDR2 FQGTGA. Of note for this clonotype: Its target is not known.

MiXCR, applied by TCRdb to the 5' RACE reads, yields one record per CDR3 protein. The sample carries 700,000 to 850,000 distinct CDR3 sequences, about 10% recorded once. This chain joins TRBV7-3 and TRBJ2-7; maybe TRBD1 (5 bases). The receptor's source is a male donor with ankylosing spondylitis. The sequenced sample consisted of blood, either unsorted or a sorted T cell fraction (not recorded which). This chain's CDR3 is CASSLGPPGFYEQYF. The DNA for the CDR3 is TGTGCCAGCAGCTTAGGCCCCCCAGGGTTCTACGAGCAGTACTTC.